These 13 T cell receptor beta chains share one sample of origin, sequenced in a study of cytomegalovirus exposure and HLA in healthy donors. The PCR ran on 60 Vbeta and 13 Jbeta primers. Profiling relied on immunoSEQ multiplex PCR, and the TCRdb table lists in-frame clones only, not all of them. Of under 200,000 clones in the sample, roughly 78% were seen once. The sequenced material came from PBMCs. Receptor source: a man between 40 and 49 years old in good health and CMV-seronegative.

The chain joins TRBV6-1 to TRBJ2-7; possibly TRBD1 for D (6 bases). Germline V CDR1 and CDR2: MNHNS, SASEGT. V gave up 3 bases and J gave up 0 bases, with 9 bases separating them. The CDR3 runs 14 residues. The CDR3 DNA is TGTGCCAGCAGTGATCAGGGACACTCCTACGAGCAGTACTTC. Encoded protein: CASSDQGHSYEQYF.

The genes are TRBV30 and TRBJ1-1, with D hard to call. CDR1 GTSNPN and CDR2 SVGIG come from the germline V gene (reference sequence). The CDR3 runs 12 residues. Trimming stripped 0 bases from V and 6 bases from J, with 8 bases between. As DNA, the CDR3 is TGTGCCTGGAGTGTGAGGCCACCTGAAGCTTTCTTT. Encoded protein: CAWSVRPPEAFF.

The J gene is TRBJ2-5, the V gene TRBV7-8; D is perhaps TRBD1 (5 bases). Germline V CDR1 and CDR2: SGHVS, FQNEAQ. This CDR3 is 13 amino acids long. Deletions cut 3 bases from V and 5 bases from J, with 10 bases between. CDR3 DNA sequence: TGTGCCAGCAGCTTGGGGCAGATGGAGACCCAGTACTTC. Translating it yields CASSLGQMETQYF.

This chain links TRBV6-1 with TRBJ2-5; maybe TRBD2 (5 bases). Germline V CDR1 and CDR2: MNHNS, SASEGT. The V end was cut by 3 bases, the J end by 3 bases, with 17 bases between. The CDR3 has 16 residues. The CDR3 is CASSDPSGRGKETQYF. CDR3 coding DNA: TGTGCCAGCAGTGATCCTTCAGGCCGAGGGAAAGAGACCCAGTACTTC.

The chain links TRBV6-6 to TRBJ2-2; maybe TRBD2 (6 bases). CDR1 is MNHNY, CDR2 SVGAGI, per germline (reference sequence). Trimming stripped 7 bases from V and 6 bases from J, with 9 bases between. The CDR3 sequence is 12 residues long. The CDR3 here is CASITGAGELFF. Written as DNA, the CDR3 is TGTGCCAGCATTACGGGAGCCGGGGAGCTGTTTTTT.

The V gene is TRBV27, the J gene TRBJ2-7; D may be TRBD1 (6 bases). The V gene's germline CDR1 is MNHEY and CDR2 SMNVEV (reference sequence). CDR3 length equals 15 residues. V shed 5 bases and J shed 3 bases, with 17 bases lying between them. The CDR3, as DNA: TGTGCCAGCAGTCGAAATTCAGGACAGTACTACGAGCAGTACTTC. It is translated as CASSRNSGQYYEQYF.

The rearrangement uses TRBV4-1 and TRBJ2-6; a possible D gene is TRBD1 (5 bases). V lost 1 base, J lost 1 base, and 11 bases lay in between. CDR3 length: 17 amino acids. In germline, CDR1 is MGHRA, CDR2 YSYEKL. The CDR3 nucleotides read TGCGCCAGCAGCCAAGGGGGCTCGGCTTCTGGGGCCAACGTCCTGACTTTC. Its translation: CASSQGGSASGANVLTF.

The chain joins TRBV18 to TRBJ2-6; no firm D call. From germline, CDR1 is KGHSH and CDR2 LQKENI. Trimming cost V 2 bases and J 2 bases, with 10 bases left between them. The CDR3 is 16 amino acids. The chain's CDR3 is CASSPAFTAGANVLTF. The CDR3 DNA reads TGTGCCAGCTCACCAGCTTTTACGGCTGGGGCCAACGTCCTGACTTTC.

The genes are TRBV5-1 and TRBJ2-4; 8 nucleotides line up with TRBD1. V shed 3 bases and J 9 bases; nucleotides not matched to a gene: 8. The CDR3 is 14 amino acids. Germline V gives CDR1 SGHRS, CDR2 YFSETQ. CDR3: CASSSTGDTGIQYF. The CDR3 DNA sequence: TGCGCCAGCAGCTCGACAGGGGATACCGGCATTCAGTACTTC.

CDR3 amino acids: CASATLAVSYEQYF. The CDR3 nucleotides read TGTGCCAGCGCCACACTAGCGGTTTCCTACGAGCAGTACTTC. J is TRBJ2-7 and V is TRBV11-2, with TRBD2 identical over 8 bases. V lost 8 bases, J lost 1 base, and 7 bases stayed unmatched. The CDR3 covers 14 residues. The germline gives CDR1 SGHAT, CDR2 FQNNGV.

The V and J genes are TRBV11-2 and TRBJ2-7; 11 bases align to TRBD2. In germline, CDR1 is SGHAT, CDR2 FQNNGV. V was clipped by 5 bases and J by 3 bases; unmatched bases: 3. The CDR3 has 14 amino acids. The CDR3 DNA reads TGTGCCAGCAGCCCAGGACTAGCGGGCTACGAGCAGTACTTC. Its protein product is CASSPGLAGYEQYF.

This clone was detected only a few times. The genes are TRBV29-1 and TRBJ1-1, with D tentatively TRBD1 (5 bases). This CDR3 spans 16 amino acids. Germline loops: CDR1 SQVTM, CDR2 ANQGSEA. Trimming removed 3 bases from V and 0 bases from J, with 17 bases in between. This chain's CDR3 is CSVELESGLVNTEAFF. For the CDR3, the DNA is TGCAGCGTTGAGCTGGAGTCGGGACTTGTGAACACTGAAGCTTTCTTT.

The chain couples TRBV5-1 to TRBJ1-6, with D uncertain. Germline CDR1 and CDR2: SGHRS and YFSETQ. The CDR3 is 12 residues long. The V end lost 0 bases, the J end lost 9 bases, and 4 bases lay between the germline ends. CDR3 loop: CASSLGGSPLHF. DNA for the CDR3: TGCGCCAGCAGCTTGGGCGGTTCACCCCTCCACTTT.